These 32 T cell receptor beta chains originate from one sample sequenced in a study of cytomegalovirus exposure and HLA in healthy donors. Produced via immunoSEQ multiplex PCR; TCRdb's table is partial and in-frame only. The table lists about 110,000 clones, approximately 90% of them singletons. Sequences were obtained from PBMCs. The receptors shown here come from a woman aged 18 to 35 in good health and CMV-seronegative.

The V gene is TRBV5-6, the J gene TRBJ2-5, with 8 bases aligning to TRBD2. V was pared by 0 bases and J by 7 bases, with 2 bases of the junction left unmatched. The CDR3 consists of 13 residues. Germline V CDR1 and CDR2: SGHDT, YYEEEE. This CDR3 is CASSLGTSRTQYF. CDR3 nucleotides: TGTGCCAGCAGCTTGGGGACTAGCAGGACCCAGTACTTC.

Only a few counts were recorded for this clone. The rearrangement joins TRBV6-5 to TRBJ1-1, with D possibly TRBD1 on 5 matching bases. The CDR3 runs to 15 residues. The V gene lost 0 bases and the J gene lost 4 bases, with 12 bases spanning the gap. CDR1 is MNHEY and CDR2 is SVGAGI in the germline V gene. CDR3 coding DNA: TGTGCCAGCAGTTACTCGATCAGGGCTGCCACTGAAGCTTTCTTT. This codes for CASSYSIRAATEAFF.

V is TRBV6-5 and J is TRBJ2-1, with TRBD2 identical over 7 bases. The V gene's germline CDR1 is MNHEY and CDR2 SVGAGI. The CDR3 runs to 11 residues. Trimming removed 6 bases from V and 12 bases from J; junction bases left unmatched: 5. CDR3 nucleotides: TGTGCCAGCAGCCGGGGGAGGGGGCAGTTCTTC. It yields the protein CASSRGRGQFF.

Here the CDR3 DNA reads TGTGCCAGCAGCTTAGGACAGGGGTCCTACAATGAGCAGTTCTTC. Translated, it gives CASSLGQGSYNEQFF. This chain uses TRBV7-2 with TRBJ2-1; 8 bases match TRBD1. V shed 1 base, J shed 1 base, and the junction held 0 bases outside the gene matches. CDR3 length equals 15 residues. The germline V gene encodes CDR1 SGHTA and CDR2 FQGNSA.

The J gene is TRBJ1-1, the V gene TRBV6-5; 8 positions match TRBD1. The CDR3 is made up of 14 amino acids. V trimming: 6 bases; J trimming: 3 bases; junction bases outside the gene matches: 6. CDR1 is MNHEY, CDR2 SVGAGI, per germline. CDR3 bases: TGTGCCAGCAGCCACAGGGGGTTTCACACTGAAGCTTTCTTT. Translated: CASSHRGFHTEAFF.

The chain couples TRBV19 to TRBJ1-1, with D possibly being TRBD1 (6 bases). The germline V and J ends were trimmed by 4 bases and 8 bases, with 17 bases remaining between them. The CDR3 sequence is 14 residues long. CDR1 is LNHDA and CDR2 is SQIVND in the germline V gene (reference sequence). CDR3 in DNA: TGTGCCAGTAGTACCCGGGACATCCCCTTGGAAGCTTTCTTT. Translated: CASSTRDIPLEAFF.

The V gene is TRBV19, the J gene TRBJ1-5, with TRBD1 identical over 9 bases. In germline, CDR1 is LNHDA, CDR2 SQIVND (reference sequence). The CDR3 covers 14 residues. Trimming took 5 bases from V and 4 from J; bases not matched to a gene: 3. CDR3 sequence: CASSDRGGNQPQHF. Here the CDR3 DNA reads TGTGCCAGTAGTGACAGGGGGGGGAATCAGCCCCAGCATTTT. Variable domain in full (rest from reference TRBV19 and TRBJ1-5): DGGITQSPKYLFRKEGQNVTLSCEQNLNHDAMYWYRQDPGQGLRLIYYSQIVNDFQKGDIAEGYSVSREKKESFPLTVTSAQKNPTAFYLCASSDRGGNQPQHFGDGTRLSIL.

This chain links TRBV11-1 with TRBJ2-5; a possible D gene is TRBD1 (6 bases). V lost 1 base and J 4 bases, leaving 10 bases between the germline ends. The CDR3 covers 14 residues. Germline V gene sequence: CDR1 SGHAT, CDR2 FQDESV (reference sequence). In nucleotides, the CDR3 is TGTGCCAGCAGCTTAGGGACAGCCCCAGAGACCCAGTACTTC. It translates to CASSLGTAPETQYF.

This rearrangement joins TRBV7-2 to TRBJ1-2; 8 positions match TRBD1. The junction had 15 bases not matched to a gene; V was cut back by 5 bases and J by 7 bases. There are 16 residues in the CDR3. CDR1 is SGHTA, CDR2 FQGNSA, per germline. The CDR3 is CASSDRDRHSWGGYTF. CDR3 bases: TGTGCCAGCAGCGACCGGGACAGGCACTCTTGGGGTGGCTACACCTTC.

The chain recombines TRBV9 with TRBJ1-2, with D perhaps TRBD1 (5 bases). Germline-derived CDR1 and CDR2 are SGDLS and YYNGEE. This CDR3 spans 15 amino acids. V was pared by 5 bases and J by 4 bases, with 18 bases between. This CDR3 reads CASRNPGGVGYGYTF. The DNA for the CDR3 is TGTGCCAGCAGAAATCCGGGAGGGGTCGGCTATGGCTACACCTTC.

V usage is TRBV7-3 and J usage is TRBJ2-7, with TRBD1 matching 7 bases. Germline V gene data show CDR1 as SGHTA and CDR2 as FQGTGA. With 0 bases clipped from V and 5 bases from J, the junction kept 7 bases outside the gene matches. This CDR3 has 15 amino acids. Here the CDR3 reads CASSLTSVGQHEQYF. CDR3 DNA sequence: TGTGCCAGCAGCTTAACGTCGGTGGGACAGCACGAGCAGTACTTC.

The CDR3 DNA reads TGCGCCAGCAGCTCGGTCACAGATACGCAGTATTTT. Translating it yields CASSSVTDTQYF. This rearrangement joins TRBV5-1 to TRBJ2-3; no firm D call. V lost 3 bases and J 2 bases, leaving 4 bases between the germline ends. The V gene's germline CDR1 is SGHRS and CDR2 YFSETQ. The CDR3 has 12 residues.

The chain uses TRBV7-9 and TRBJ1-1, with 9 bases lining up with TRBD1. There are 16 residues in the CDR3. From germline, CDR1 is SEHNR and CDR2 FQNEAQ (reference sequence). Unmatched junction bases numbered 11, after V lost 7 bases and J lost 2 bases. CDR3 amino acids: CASIHRQGVSNTEAFF. CDR3 DNA sequence: TGTGCCAGCATCCACCGACAGGGGGTCTCCAACACTGAAGCTTTCTTT.

The J gene is TRBJ2-7, the V gene TRBV28; 7 nucleotides line up with TRBD1. Germline CDR1 and CDR2: MDHEN and SYDVKM. J gave up 0 bases and V 5 bases, and 7 bases lay outside the gene matches. The CDR3 loop spans 15 amino acids. Here the CDR3 DNA reads TGTGCCAGCAGTCCCTCACAGGGGCCCTCCTACGAGCAGTACTTC. Its protein is CASSPSQGPSYEQYF.

The rearrangement joins TRBV13 to TRBJ2-7, with TRBD2 matching over 12 bases. The CDR3 has 15 residues. V was pared by 5 bases and J by 2 bases, with 4 bases of the junction left unmatched. Germline V gives CDR1 PRHDT, CDR2 FYEKMQ (reference sequence). CDR3 sequence (DNA): TGTGCCAGCAGCCCCAGGACTAGCGGGACCTACGAGCAGTACTTC. It specifies CASSPRTSGTYEQYF.

This chain connects TRBV29-1 to TRBJ1-2; D call uncertain. V dropped 4 bases and J dropped 8 bases, with 8 bases sitting between them. This CDR3 spans 10 amino acids. Germline CDR1 SQVTM, CDR2 ANQGSEA. The CDR3 region is CSVAGEGYTF. In nucleotides, the CDR3 is TGCAGCGTTGCAGGTGAGGGCTACACCTTC.

The chain has TRBV28 and TRBJ2-7, with D tentatively TRBD1 (5 bases). Germline CDR1 is MDHEN and CDR2 is SYDVKM. Trimming stripped 5 bases from V and 3 bases from J, with 11 bases between. The CDR3 has 13 amino acids. CDR3 DNA sequence: TGTGCCAGCAGTGTGGGGCAGAGCTACGAGCAGTACTTC. Protein product: CASSVGQSYEQYF.

The rearrangement links TRBV4-1 to TRBJ1-2; D possibly corresponds to TRBD1 (6 bases). V gave up 5 bases and J gave up 4 bases, with 11 bases separating them. The CDR3 sequence is 13 residues long. Per the germline V gene, CDR1 is MGHRA and CDR2 is YSYEKL. The CDR3 sequence: CASSGRQAYGYTF. The CDR3 nucleotides read TGCGCCAGCAGCGGTCGACAGGCCTATGGCTACACCTTC.

The chain recombines TRBV11-2 with TRBJ1-5; D remains ambiguous. V was clipped by 5 bases and J by 7 bases, with 12 bases between them. The CDR3 extends over 13 amino acids. Germline V gene sequence: CDR1 SGHAT, CDR2 FQNNGV. The CDR3 loop reads CASSPHAGQPQHF. The CDR3 nucleotides read TGTGCCAGCAGCCCTCACGCGGGACAGCCCCAGCATTTT.

The CDR3 coding sequence is TGCGCCAGCATCCGGGAGGGCTTGGGTAATGAGCAGTTCTTC. Translation gives CASIREGLGNEQFF. This rearrangement joins TRBV5-1 to TRBJ2-1; 8 bases line up with TRBD2. CDR1 and CDR2 from the germline V gene are SGHRS and YFSETQ. V was pared by 6 bases and J by 7 bases, with 9 bases of the junction left unmatched. The CDR3 is 14 amino acids.

CDR3 nucleotide sequence: TGTGCCAGCAGCGCCCCACGGTGGAGACAGGGAAACACCGGGGAGCTGTTTTTT. It specifies CASSAPRWRQGNTGELFF. The chain uses TRBV9 and TRBJ2-2, with TRBD1 matching 7 bases. V lost 3 bases and J lost 2; bases outside the gene matches: 13. This CDR3 is built from 18 residues. Germline loops: CDR1 SGDLS, CDR2 YYNGEE.

V and J are TRBV18 and TRBJ1-6; D is unresolved. V shed 2 bases and J shed 0 bases, with 5 bases lying between them. In germline, CDR1 is KGHSH, CDR2 LQKENI. The CDR3 loop spans 15 amino acids. The DNA of the CDR3 is TGTGCCAGCTCACCAGTCAGCTCCTATAATTCACCCCTCCACTTT. This codes for CASSPVSSYNSPLHF.

The chain links TRBV4-2 to TRBJ2-3; 11 positions match TRBD2. Germline lookup yields CDR1 LGHNA and CDR2 YNFKEQ. Trimming removed 1 base from V and 0 bases from J; junction bases left unmatched: 15. The CDR3 totals 21 residues. The CDR3 DNA is TGTGCCAGCAGCCAAGTGATAGGCGGGCTAGCGGGGGGTACTAGCACAGATACGCAGTATTTT. Protein sequence: CASSQVIGGLAGGTSTDTQYF.

This clone appeared a few times. V usage is TRBV21-1 and J usage is TRBJ1-2; the DNA was not used to check the table's D call, TRBD1. TRBV21-1 is given as a pseudogene. The CDR3 is made up of 15 amino acids. The CDR3 coding sequence is TGTGCCAGCAGCAAAGTTGTAGACAGACCATATGGCTACACCTTC. The encoded protein is CASSKVVDRPYGYTF.

The rearrangement links TRBV30 to TRBJ2-7, with 8 bases lining up with TRBD1. CDR1 GTSNPN and CDR2 SVGIG come from the germline V gene (reference sequence). J was trimmed by 5 bases and V by 3 bases; bases with no gene match: 6. The CDR3 is 13 amino acids. The CDR3 spells CAWRDRVRHEQYF. For the CDR3, the DNA is TGTGCCTGGAGGGACAGGGTGAGGCACGAGCAGTACTTC.

CDR3 region: CASSLAKADTEAFF. The CDR3 DNA reads TGTGCCAGCAGTTTAGCGAAGGCGGACACTGAAGCTTTCTTT. This chain connects TRBV6-5 to TRBJ1-1; no definite D call. The CDR3 length is 14 residues. V was cut by 4 bases and J by 3 bases, with 12 bases left in between. Germline V gives CDR1 MNHEY, CDR2 SVGAGI.

The gene calls are TRBV19 and TRBJ1-5; 9 positions agree with TRBD1. Germline V gives CDR1 LNHDA, CDR2 SQIVND (reference sequence). The J segment lost 7 bases and the V segment lost 6 bases, leaving 16 bases of the junction unmatched. CDR3 length equals 17 residues. The CDR3 loop is CASRESTGGPPRQPQHF. The CDR3 DNA is TGTGCCAGTAGGGAGTCTACAGGGGGCCCCCCCAGGCAGCCCCAGCATTTT. Variable domain in full (rest from reference TRBV19 and TRBJ1-5): DGGITQSPKYLFRKEGQNVTLSCEQNLNHDAMYWYRQDPGQGLRLIYYSQIVNDFQKGDIAEGYSVSREKKESFPLTVTSAQKNPTAFYLCASRESTGGPPRQPQHFGDGTRLSIL.

This clone showed up just a few times. The rearrangement joins TRBV30 to TRBJ2-7; D possibly corresponds to TRBD1 (6 bases). CDR3 size: 14 residues. V was cut by 3 bases and J by 2 bases, with 14 bases left in between. Germline-derived CDR1 and CDR2 are GTSNPN and SVGIG (reference sequence). CDR3 nucleotides: TGTGCCTGGAGCCCCTTGGGGGCTGCCTACGAGCAGTACTTC. This codes for CAWSPLGAAYEQYF.

The V call is TRBV11-3, the J call TRBJ1-1, with D perhaps TRBD1 (6 bases). The germline V and J ends were trimmed by 6 bases and 3 bases, with 14 bases remaining between them. Germline lookup yields CDR1 SGHNT and CDR2 YENEEA. This CDR3 spans 14 amino acids. The CDR3 region has the DNA TGTGCCAGCAGTTCAACACAGGGACACACTGAAGCTTTCTTT. Its protein is CASSSTQGHTEAFF.

The V call is TRBV4-2, the J call TRBJ1-1; tentative D call: TRBD1 (6 bases). Looked up from germline, CDR1 is LGHNA and CDR2 is YNFKEQ. Trimming removed 4 bases at V and 4 bases at J, with 13 bases between. The CDR3 contains 14 residues. This CDR3 is CASSLQIGGTEAFF. CDR3 nucleotides: TGTGCCAGCAGCCTTCAGATAGGGGGCACTGAAGCTTTCTTT.

The chain recombines TRBV14 with TRBJ2-5, with 9 bases fitting TRBD2. In germline, CDR1 is SGHDN, CDR2 FVKESK. Trimming cost V 2 bases and J 5 bases; bases outside gene matches: 9. The CDR3 length is 16 residues. CDR3 residues: CASSQNGAGGLETQYF. CDR3 nucleotides: TGTGCCAGCAGCCAAAACGGTGCGGGGGGGCTGGAGACCCAGTACTTC.

The J gene is TRBJ2-7, the V gene TRBV7-2; the match to TRBD2 covers 7 bases. J gave up 6 bases and V 2 bases, and 7 bases lay outside the gene matches. From germline, CDR1 is SGHTA and CDR2 FQGNSA. This CDR3 comprises 14 residues. CDR3 DNA: TGTGCCAGCAGCTTAAGCAACGGCGGGGGCGAGCAGTACTTC. It specifies CASSLSNGGGEQYF.